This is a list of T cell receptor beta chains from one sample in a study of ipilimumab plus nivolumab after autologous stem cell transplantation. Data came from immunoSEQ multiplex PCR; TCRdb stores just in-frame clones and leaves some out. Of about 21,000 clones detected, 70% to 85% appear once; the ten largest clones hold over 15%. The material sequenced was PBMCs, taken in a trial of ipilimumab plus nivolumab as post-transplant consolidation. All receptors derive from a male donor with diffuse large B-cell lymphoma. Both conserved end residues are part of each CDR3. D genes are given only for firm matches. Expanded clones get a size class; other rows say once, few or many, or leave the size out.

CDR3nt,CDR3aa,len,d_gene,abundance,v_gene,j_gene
TGTGCCACCAGCAGAGAGGGACAGGGGTTCTATGGCTACACCTTC,CATSREGQGFYGYTF,15,TRBD1,-,TRBV15,TRBJ1-2
TGCGCCAGCAGCTATAGGACGTCGGGGACTAGCGGGGCGGATACGCAGTATTTT,CASSYRTSGTSGADTQYF,18,TRBD2,-,TRBV4-1,TRBJ2-3
TGTGCCAGTAGTCGGTCCGGACCCTACGAGCAGTACTTC,CASSRSGPYEQYF,13,-,-,TRBV19,TRBJ2-7
TGTGCCAGCAGCACCTCCTACAATGAGCAGTTCTTC,CASSTSYNEQFF,12,-,-,TRBV7-9,TRBJ2-1
TGCGCCAGCAGCCACCTCGGGGAGGGTGGAAGTTCTGGGGCCAACGTCCTGACTTTC,CASSHLGEGGSSGANVLTF,19,TRBD2,-,TRBV5-1,TRBJ2-6
TGTGCCATCAGTGATTCAGATATAGCCAAAAACATTCAGTACTTC,CAISDSDIAKNIQYF,15,-,-,TRBV10-3,TRBJ2-4
TGTGCCACCAGCAGAGATGGCGACTCAACCCAGCTTAATCAGCCCCAGCATTTT,CATSRDGDSTQLNQPQHF,18,-,-,TRBV15,TRBJ1-5
TGTGCCAGCAGCCAAGAACCGAAGACTAGCGGGGGGAACACCGGGGAGCTGTTTTTT,CASSQEPKTSGGNTGELFF,19,TRBD2,once,TRBV4-2,TRBJ2-2
TGTGCCAGCAGCCGAGGGAACACCGGGGAGCTGTTTTTT,CASSRGNTGELFF,13,-,-,TRBV25-1,TRBJ2-2
TGTGCCAGCAGCGTTTTGGGACAAGAGCAGTTCTTC,CASSVLGQEQFF,12,-,-,TRBV9,TRBJ2-1
TGTGCCAGCAGCTCCTTAGGGAAGGGGCAATACAATGAGCAGTTCTTC,CASSSLGKGQYNEQFF,16,-,-,TRBV5-8,TRBJ2-1
TGTGCAAGTCGCTTAGGAATCTGGGGAGGGAGAAATGAAAAACTGTTTTTT,CASRLGIWGGRNEKLFF,17,-,few,TRBV12-2,TRBJ1-4
TGTGCCATCAGCACAGATCCCCCCAACTATGGCTACACCTTC,CAISTDPPNYGYTF,14,-,-,TRBV10-3,TRBJ1-2
TGTGCCAGCAGCTTGGGTACGACAGGGTTGAATGGCTACACCTTC,CASSLGTTGLNGYTF,15,TRBD1,-,TRBV5-6,TRBJ1-2
TGTGCCAGCGGGGGGAGACGACAGGGAATAACCTACGAGCAGTACTTC,CASGGRRQGITYEQYF,16,-,medium-sized,TRBV7-9,TRBJ2-7
TGTGCCACCAGCAGGTCGAGGAACACTGAAGCTTTCTTT,CATSRSRNTEAFF,13,-,few,TRBV15,TRBJ1-1
TGCGCCAGCAGCATAACCGGGACTAGCACCGCAGATACGCAGTATTTT,CASSITGTSTADTQYF,16,TRBD2,-,TRBV5-1,TRBJ2-3
TGTGCCAGCAGCGAAGGAAGGGGAGCTTATGGCTACACCTTC,CASSEGRGAYGYTF,14,-,few,TRBV2,TRBJ1-2
TGCGCCAGCAGCCCCGGGACAGCTTTCACTGAAGCTTTCTTT,CASSPGTAFTEAFF,14,TRBD1,-,TRBV5-1,TRBJ1-1
TGTGCCAGCAGTGGCCCTTTTTGGGGGGGGCCCGGGGAGCTGTTTTTT,CASSGPFWGGPGELFF,16,-,-,TRBV6-1,TRBJ2-2
TGTGCCAGCAGCCCTGGGGACAGGGTGCGGGACGAGCAGTACTTC,CASSPGDRVRDEQYF,15,TRBD1,-,TRBV5-4,TRBJ2-7
TGTGCCAGCAGTTTACAATACCCTCCCTACGAGCAGTACTTC,CASSLQYPPYEQYF,14,-,-,TRBV27,TRBJ2-7
TGTGCCTGGAGTAGAGACACGAATCAGCCCCAGCATTTT,CAWSRDTNQPQHF,13,-,-,TRBV30,TRBJ1-5
TGTGCCAGCTCACCACAGGTAGCAGGGGGCATTAACTATGGCTACACCTTC,CASSPQVAGGINYGYTF,17,TRBD1,once,TRBV18,TRBJ1-2
TGTGCCAGCAGCCCCCAGGCAGGGTCCTATAATTCACCCCTCCACTTT,CASSPQAGSYNSPLHF,16,-,-,TRBV9,TRBJ1-6
TGTGCCAGCAGCCGAGATCCTAGCGGGCTTAGCTACGAGCAGTACTTC,CASSRDPSGLSYEQYF,16,TRBD2,-,TRBV7-2,TRBJ2-7
TGTGCCAGCAGCCCCATAGGGGGTTTTGGTAATGAAAAACTGTTTTTT,CASSPIGGFGNEKLFF,16,-,once,TRBV11-2,TRBJ1-4
TGTGCCAGTAGTCTATCTGGTTACGAGCAGTACTTC,CASSLSGYEQYF,12,-,once,TRBV19,TRBJ2-7
TGTGCCAGCTCACCCCAAGGCGGGGGAGAGACCCAGTACTTC,CASSPQGGGETQYF,14,TRBD2,-,TRBV18,TRBJ2-5
TGTGCCAGCAGTCGGGGGACTGCGCTTCTGAATGGCTACACCTTC,CASSRGTALLNGYTF,15,-,-,TRBV6-5,TRBJ1-2
TGTGCCAGCAGTTACTCGGTTCACCGGGGGGCGACAGGCTACACCTTC,CASSYSVHRGATGYTF,16,-,once,TRBV6-5,TRBJ1-2
TGCGCCAGCAGCTTAAAGAACACTGAAGCTTTCTTT,CASSLKNTEAFF,12,-,-,TRBV5-1,TRBJ1-1
TGTGCCAGCAGCCCACACCCACCGCAGGGGTCAGGAGCCTCCACACGGGAGCCTGAAGCTTTCTTT,CASSPHPPQGSGASTREPEAFF,22,-,few,TRBV7-3,TRBJ1-1
TGTGCCAGCAGCCAAAATCTAGCCAAAAACATTCAGTACTTC,CASSQNLAKNIQYF,14,-,-,TRBV7-2,TRBJ2-4
TGTGCCAGCAGCATCAACCCCCTAGCGACAGATACGCAGTATTTT,CASSINPLATDTQYF,15,-,-,TRBV5-4,TRBJ2-3
TGTGCCAGTAGTACAATCGACAGGGACTCCTACGAGCAGTACTTC,CASSTIDRDSYEQYF,15,TRBD1,-,TRBV19,TRBJ2-7
TGTGCCAGCAGCGGATTGGTGGCGGGGGGGCCTCAGGCCTACAATGAGCAGTTCTTC,CASSGLVAGGPQAYNEQFF,19,TRBD2,-,TRBV7-2,TRBJ2-1
TGTGCCAGCAGCCCAGCGGTGAACACCGGGGAGCTGTTTTTT,CASSPAVNTGELFF,14,-,-,TRBV7-3,TRBJ2-2
TGTGCCAGCAGCCCCCCTCCGAGAGTCTCCTATAATTCACCCCTCCACTTT,CASSPPPRVSYNSPLHF,17,-,few,TRBV6-4,TRBJ1-6
TGTGCCAGCAGCGTCGAGAACACAGGGTATGGAAACACCATATATTTT,CASSVENTGYGNTIYF,16,-,-,TRBV9,TRBJ1-3
TGTGCCTCATACGGGACAGCCCTAGGGGTTAACTATGGCTACACCTTC,CASYGTALGVNYGYTF,16,TRBD1,-,TRBV19,TRBJ1-2
TGCAGCGTTGAAGAACAGGGAAACACTGAAGCTTTCTTT,CSVEEQGNTEAFF,13,-,-,TRBV29-1,TRBJ1-1
TGTGCCAGTAGTCCACGGGGGCCGAGGACCGGGGAGCTGTTTTTT,CASSPRGPRTGELFF,15,-,-,TRBV19,TRBJ2-2
TGTGCCAGCAGACGGGACAGGGGGTCACCCCTCCACTTT,CASRRDRGSPLHF,13,TRBD1,once,TRBV5-8,TRBJ1-6
TGTGCCAGCAGTCCGACAGGGGCTTTTGGAAACACCATATATTTT,CASSPTGAFGNTIYF,15,TRBD1,-,TRBV27,TRBJ1-3
TGCACCAGCAGACGGGGGGGGGATACGCAGTATTTT,CTSRRGGDTQYF,12,-,-,TRBV1,TRBJ2-3
TGTGCCAGCAGTGACCAGCAGCCTAGGGGAGGGGGGGGCACTGAAGCTTTCTTT,CASSDQQPRGGGGTEAFF,18,-,-,TRBV2,TRBJ1-1
TGTGCCAGCAGTGTGGGCACCGGGGAGCTGTTTTTT,CASSVGTGELFF,12,-,-,TRBV2,TRBJ2-2